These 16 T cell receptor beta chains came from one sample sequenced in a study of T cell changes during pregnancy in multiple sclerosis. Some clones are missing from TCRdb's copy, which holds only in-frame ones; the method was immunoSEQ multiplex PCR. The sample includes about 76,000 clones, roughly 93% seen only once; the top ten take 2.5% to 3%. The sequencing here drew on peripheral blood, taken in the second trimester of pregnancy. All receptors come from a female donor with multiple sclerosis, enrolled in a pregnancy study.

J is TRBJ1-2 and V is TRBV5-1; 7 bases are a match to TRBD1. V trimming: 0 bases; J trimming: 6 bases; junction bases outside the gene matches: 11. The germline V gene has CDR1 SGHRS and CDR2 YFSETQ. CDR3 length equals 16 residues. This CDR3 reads CASSLASVGGQDGYTF. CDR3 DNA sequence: TGCGCCAGCAGCTTGGCGAGTGTAGGGGGCCAGGATGGCTACACCTTC.

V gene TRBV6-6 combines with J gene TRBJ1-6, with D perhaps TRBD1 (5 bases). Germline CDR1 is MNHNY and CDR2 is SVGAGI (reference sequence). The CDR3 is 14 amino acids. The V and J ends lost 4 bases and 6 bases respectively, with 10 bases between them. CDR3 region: CASSSSGPNSPLHF. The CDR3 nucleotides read TGTGCCAGCAGTTCCTCGGGGCCTAATTCACCCCTCCACTTT.

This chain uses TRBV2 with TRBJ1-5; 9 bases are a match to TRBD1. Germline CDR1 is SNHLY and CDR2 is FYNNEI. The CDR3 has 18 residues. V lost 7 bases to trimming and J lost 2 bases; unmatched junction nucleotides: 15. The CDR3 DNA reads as TGTGCCAGCACGCCCGGTAGTCCGGGACAGGGTGGCAATCAGCCCCAGCATTTT. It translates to CASTPGSPGQGGNQPQHF.

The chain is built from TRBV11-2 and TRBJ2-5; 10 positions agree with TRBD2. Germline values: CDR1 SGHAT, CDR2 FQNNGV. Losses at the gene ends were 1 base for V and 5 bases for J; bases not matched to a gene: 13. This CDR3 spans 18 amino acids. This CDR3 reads CASSLGRGAGGPSETQYF. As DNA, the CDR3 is TGTGCCAGCAGCTTAGGAAGAGGAGCGGGGGGGCCGTCGGAGACCCAGTACTTC.

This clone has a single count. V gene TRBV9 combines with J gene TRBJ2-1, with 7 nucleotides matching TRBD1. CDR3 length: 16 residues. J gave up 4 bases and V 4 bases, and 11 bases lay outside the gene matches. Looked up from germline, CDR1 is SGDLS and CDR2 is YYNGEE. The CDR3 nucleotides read TGTGCCAGCAGCCCTGTCAGGGGACAGCATTACAATGAGCAGTTCTTC. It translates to CASSPVRGQHYNEQFF.

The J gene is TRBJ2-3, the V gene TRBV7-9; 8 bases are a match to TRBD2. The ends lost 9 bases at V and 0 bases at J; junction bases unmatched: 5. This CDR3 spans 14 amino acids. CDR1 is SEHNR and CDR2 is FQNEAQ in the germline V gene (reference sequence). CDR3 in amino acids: CARAGGTSTDTQYF. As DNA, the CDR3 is TGTGCCAGGGCGGGAGGCACTAGCACAGATACGCAGTATTTT.

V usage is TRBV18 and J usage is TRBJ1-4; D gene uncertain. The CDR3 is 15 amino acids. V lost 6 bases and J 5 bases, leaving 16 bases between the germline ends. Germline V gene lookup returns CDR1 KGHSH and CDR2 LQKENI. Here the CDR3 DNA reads TGTGCCAGCTCCGGAGCCGGAGCAGAAAATGAAAAACTGTTTTTT. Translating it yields CASSGAGAENEKLFF. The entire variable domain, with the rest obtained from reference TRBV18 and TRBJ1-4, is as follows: NAGVMQNPRHLVRRRGQEARLRCSPMKGHSHVYWYRQLPEEGLKFMVYLQKENIIDESGMPKERFSAEFPKEGPSILRIQQVVRGDSAAYFCASSGAGAENEKLFFGSGTQLSVL.

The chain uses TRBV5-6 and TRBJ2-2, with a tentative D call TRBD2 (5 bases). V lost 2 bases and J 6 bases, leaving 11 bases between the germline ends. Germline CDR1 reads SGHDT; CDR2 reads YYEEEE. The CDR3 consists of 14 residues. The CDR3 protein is CASSFWERPGELFF. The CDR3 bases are TGTGCCAGCAGCTTCTGGGAGAGACCCGGGGAGCTGTTTTTT.

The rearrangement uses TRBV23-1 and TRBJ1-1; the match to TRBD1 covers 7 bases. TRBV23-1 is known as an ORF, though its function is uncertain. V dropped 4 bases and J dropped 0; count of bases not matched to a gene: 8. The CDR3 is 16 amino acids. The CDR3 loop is CASSRSTGTVNTEAFF. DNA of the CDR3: TGCGCCAGCAGTCGATCGACAGGGACAGTGAACACTGAAGCTTTCTTT.

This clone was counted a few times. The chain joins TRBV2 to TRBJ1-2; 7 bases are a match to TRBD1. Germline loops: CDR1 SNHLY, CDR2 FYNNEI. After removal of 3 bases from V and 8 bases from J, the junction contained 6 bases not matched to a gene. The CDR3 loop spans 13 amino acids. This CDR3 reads CASSDDRVGGYTF. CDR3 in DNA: TGTGCCAGCAGTGACGACAGGGTGGGAGGCTACACCTTC.

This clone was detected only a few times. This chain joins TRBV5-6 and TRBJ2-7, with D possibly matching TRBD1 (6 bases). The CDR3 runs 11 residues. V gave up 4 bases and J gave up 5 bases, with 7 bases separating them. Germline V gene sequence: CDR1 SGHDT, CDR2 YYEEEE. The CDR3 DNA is TGTGCCAGCAGCCACAGGGACGAGCAGTACTTC. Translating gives CASSHRDEQYF.

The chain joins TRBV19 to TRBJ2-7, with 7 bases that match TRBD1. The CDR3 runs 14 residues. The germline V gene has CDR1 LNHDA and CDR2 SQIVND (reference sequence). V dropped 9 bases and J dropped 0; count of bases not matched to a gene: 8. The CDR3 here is CASKDRPSSYEQYF. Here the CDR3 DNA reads TGTGCCAGCAAGGACAGGCCTAGCTCCTACGAGCAGTACTTC.

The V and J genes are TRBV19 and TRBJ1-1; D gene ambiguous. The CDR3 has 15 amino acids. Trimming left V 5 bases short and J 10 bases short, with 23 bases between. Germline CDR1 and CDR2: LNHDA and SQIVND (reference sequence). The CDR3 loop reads CASSSSGVWNKRAFF. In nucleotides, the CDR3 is TGTGCCAGTAGTTCCAGCGGGGTTTGGAACAAACGAGCTTTCTTT.

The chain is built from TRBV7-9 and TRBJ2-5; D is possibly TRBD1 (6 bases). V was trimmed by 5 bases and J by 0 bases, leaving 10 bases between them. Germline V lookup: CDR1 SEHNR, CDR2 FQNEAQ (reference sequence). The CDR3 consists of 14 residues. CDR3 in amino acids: CASSADRNQETQYF. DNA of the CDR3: TGTGCCAGCAGCGCTGACAGGAACCAAGAGACCCAGTACTTC.

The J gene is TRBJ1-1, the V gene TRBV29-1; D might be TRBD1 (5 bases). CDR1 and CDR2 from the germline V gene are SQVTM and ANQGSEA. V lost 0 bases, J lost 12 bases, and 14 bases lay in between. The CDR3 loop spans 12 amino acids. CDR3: CSVEEQGGESFF. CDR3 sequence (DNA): TGCAGCGTTGAAGAGCAGGGAGGGGAATCTTTCTTT.

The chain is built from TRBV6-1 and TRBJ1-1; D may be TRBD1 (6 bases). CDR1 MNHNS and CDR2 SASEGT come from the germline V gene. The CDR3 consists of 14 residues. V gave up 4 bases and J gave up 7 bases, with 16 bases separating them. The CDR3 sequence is CASSGQVEQGEAFF. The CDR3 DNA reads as TGTGCCAGCAGTGGCCAGGTTGAACAGGGTGAAGCTTTCTTT.